The 3 T cell receptor beta chains below were found in one sample sequenced in a study of Tregs in tolerant kidney transplant recipients. The table came from immunoSEQ multiplex PCR; TCRdb's copy has only in-frame clones and leaves some out. This table holds under 300,000 clones, more than 65% found once. Sample: CD4+ T cells from blood. These receptors came from a human donor in good health.

This clone was detected only a few times. The V gene is TRBV2, the J gene TRBJ2-7; maybe TRBD1 (6 bases). V lost 6 bases, J lost 2 bases, and 20 bases lay in between. The CDR3 length is 16 residues. Germline V CDR1 and CDR2: SNHLY, FYNNEI. The DNA for the CDR3 is TGTGCCAGCAGGGCACGACAGGACCCCCTCACCTACGAGCAGTACTTC. This translates into CASRARQDPLTYEQYF.

The chain is built from TRBV9 and TRBJ2-7; 9 bases match TRBD2. Germline CDR1 and CDR2: SGDLS and YYNGEE. The CDR3 spans 15 residues. With V trimmed by 0 bases and J by 4 bases, 5 bases remained unmatched. The CDR3 bases are TGTGCCAGCAGCGTAGCTAGCGGGGAAACTTACGAGCAGTACTTC. This gives the protein CASSVASGETYEQYF.

The sample holds a few counts of this clone. The chain is built from TRBV7-2 and TRBJ1-4; 10 bases match TRBD1. V lost 3 bases, J lost 8 bases, and 6 bases stayed unmatched. Germline V CDR1 and CDR2: SGHTA, FQGNSA. This CDR3 has 15 amino acids. The CDR3 region has the DNA TGTGCCAGCAGCTTCGCCGGGACAGGGGACGAAAAACTGTTTTTT. This encodes CASSFAGTGDEKLFF.